Below are 17 T cell receptor beta chains sequenced from a single sample in a study of T cell responses to AZD1222 COVID-19 vaccine. The table came from immunoSEQ multiplex PCR; TCRdb's copy has only in-frame clones and leaves some out. The data contain 70,000 to 95,000 clones, 75% to 90% of them seen just once; the ten biggest clones take up about 2.7%. This material consisted of peripheral blood, taken 28 days after the second AZD1222 dose. The receptors were gathered from an adult who received the AZD1222 COVID-19 vaccine.

The rearrangement uses TRBV15 and TRBJ2-3; no clear D gene. CDR1 and CDR2 from the germline V gene are LNHNV and YYDKDF (reference sequence). The CDR3 spans 13 residues. Trimming shortened V by 0 bases and J by 4 bases, and 5 bases separated the two germline ends. This CDR3 reads CATSREPPDTQYF. The CDR3 region has the DNA TGTGCCACCAGCAGAGAACCCCCAGATACGCAGTATTTT.

CDR3 DNA sequence: TGTGCCAGCAGCCGATTTCGTGTGGGGATGGAGCAAGAGACCCAGTACTTC. It encodes CASSRFRVGMEQETQYF. The V and J genes are TRBV11-2 and TRBJ2-5, with D unresolved. V lost 5 bases to trimming and J lost 2 bases, with 21 bases between them. The CDR3 runs to 17 residues. Germline-derived CDR1 and CDR2 are SGHAT and FQNNGV.

This chain links TRBV4-3 with TRBJ1-5; D gene uncertain. Germline V gives CDR1 LGHNA, CDR2 YSLEER. The CDR3 length is 11 residues. As DNA, the CDR3 is TGCGGCGCGCGCCACGATCAGCCCCAGCATTTT. Translation: CGARHDQPQHF.

V is TRBV6-4 and J is TRBJ2-3; D call uncertain. Trimming pared 2 bases from V and 3 bases from J, leaving 6 bases between. Per the germline V gene, CDR1 is MRHNA and CDR2 is SNTAGT. This CDR3 comprises 13 residues. The CDR3 DNA is TGTGCCAGCAGTGACGGGGATACAGATACGCAGTATTTT. Residues: CASSDGDTDTQYF.

About this clone itself: Other DNA sequences in this specimen translate into the identical CDR3. The rearrangement joins TRBV11-2 to TRBJ2-3; no reliable D call. CDR1 SGHAT and CDR2 FQNNGV come from the germline V gene. Trimming took off 2 bases at V and 0 bases at J, with 0 bases between the two ends. The CDR3 is made up of 12 amino acids. For the CDR3, the DNA is TGTGCCAGCAGCTTAAGCACAGATACGCAGTATTTT. It yields the protein CASSLSTDTQYF.

This clone was observed a handful of times. The V call is TRBV21-1, the J call TRBJ1-2. TRBV21-1 is deemed a pseudogene. The CDR3 sequence is 19 residues long. The CDR3 sequence is CASSKRRQSPASADYGYTF. CDR3 sequence (DNA): TGTGCCAGCAGCAAAAGGCGGCAGTCCCCTGCCTCTGCGGACTATGGCTACACCTTC.

The chain employs TRBV5-6 and TRBJ2-4; 8 bases are shared with TRBD2. This CDR3 contains 14 residues. The J segment lost 8 bases and the V segment lost 4 bases, leaving 8 bases of the junction unmatched. The V gene's germline CDR1 is SGHDT and CDR2 YYEEEE. The DNA of the CDR3 is TGTGCCAGCAGCCCCGGGGGGGGGACTGACATTCAGTACTTC. It translates to CASSPGGGTDIQYF.

V usage is TRBV2 and J usage is TRBJ1-5; D is possibly TRBD1 (5 bases). The CDR3 extends over 13 amino acids. Trimming pared 4 bases from V and 5 bases from J, leaving 9 bases between. Germline assignment: CDR1 SNHLY and CDR2 FYNNEI. CDR3 DNA sequence: TGTGCCAGCAGTGCACAGGAAGATCAGCCCCAGCATTTT. It specifies CASSAQEDQPQHF. Variable domain in full (rest from reference TRBV2 and TRBJ1-5): EPEVTQTPSHQVTQMGQEVILRCVPISNHLYFYWYRQILGQKVEFLVSFYNNEISEKSEIFDDQFSVERPDGSNFTLKIRSTKLEDSAMYFCASSAQEDQPQHFGDGTRLSIL.

The chain is built from TRBV19 and TRBJ1-1; no clear D. V lost 5 bases and J 2 bases, leaving 9 bases between the germline ends. The CDR3 runs to 13 residues. The germline V gene encodes CDR1 LNHDA and CDR2 SQIVND (reference sequence). CDR3 loop: CASSRNLNTEAFF. Here the CDR3 DNA reads TGTGCCAGTAGTCGGAACCTTAACACTGAAGCTTTCTTT.

The chain uses TRBV11-2 and TRBJ1-3, with D hard to call. The CDR3 covers 14 residues. The V end was cut by 5 bases, the J end by 3 bases, with 11 bases between. CDR1 SGHAT and CDR2 FQNNGV come from the germline V gene. In DNA, the CDR3 is TGTGCCAGCAGCCCGGTTTCTCATGGAAACACCATATATTTT. Its translation: CASSPVSHGNTIYF.

CDR3 loop: CASSSGLATQYF. The CDR3 DNA reads TGTGCCAGCAGCTCGGGACTAGCCACGCAGTATTTT. The chain employs TRBV9 and TRBJ2-3, with 9 bases identical to TRBD2. The CDR3 loop spans 12 amino acids. Germline-derived CDR1 and CDR2 are SGDLS and YYNGEE. The trim removed 4 bases at V and 9 bases at J, leaving 3 bases unmatched.

CDR3 residues: CASSLRSRASGYNEQFF. The CDR3 bases are TGTGCCAGCAGTTTACGTAGTCGGGCTAGCGGTTACAATGAGCAGTTCTTC. The V and J genes are TRBV27 and TRBJ2-1; 7 nucleotides match TRBD2. CDR3 length: 17 amino acids. With V trimmed by 2 bases and J by 4 bases, 11 bases remained unmatched. The V gene's germline CDR1 is MNHEY and CDR2 SMNVEV (reference sequence).

The J gene is TRBJ1-6, the V gene TRBV7-9; D may be TRBD1 (6 bases). Germline V gene sequence: CDR1 SEHNR, CDR2 FQNEAQ (reference sequence). Between the trimmed V and J ends, which lost 1 base and 9 bases, there was a span of 13 bases. The length of the CDR3 is 15 residues. CDR3: CASSLGPTGFSPLHF. The CDR3 region has the DNA TGTGCCAGCAGCTTAGGTCCGACAGGTTTTTCACCCCTCCACTTT.

The chain has TRBV27 and TRBJ2-1; D unclear. V lost 3 bases, J lost 2 bases, and 8 bases lay in between. The CDR3 is 14 residues long. CDR1 MNHEY and CDR2 SMNVEV come from the germline V gene (reference sequence). The CDR3 spells CASSLSAAYNEQFF. CDR3 in DNA: TGTGCCAGCAGTTTGAGCGCAGCCTACAATGAGCAGTTCTTC.

The V call is TRBV5-4, the J call TRBJ2-3; D not certain. The CDR3 has 15 residues. The germline V gene has CDR1 SGHNT and CDR2 YYREEE (reference sequence). Deletions cut 2 bases from V and 0 bases from J, with 10 bases between. The CDR3, as DNA: TGTGCCAGCAGCTTTCTATCCGGAAGCACAGATACGCAGTATTTT. It specifies CASSFLSGSTDTQYF.

The rearrangement joins TRBV20-1 to TRBJ2-7; D remains unclear. Trimming removed 3 bases from V and 1 base from J, with 4 bases in between. Germline V CDR1 and CDR2: DFQATT, SNEGSKA (reference sequence). The CDR3 totals 11 residues. CDR3 region: CSASNSYEQYF. CDR3 sequence (DNA): TGCAGTGCTAGTAATTCCTACGAGCAGTACTTC.

The chain recombines TRBV27 with TRBJ1-5; D is uncertain. Germline V gives CDR1 MNHEY, CDR2 SMNVEV (reference sequence). The V and J ends lost 5 bases and 6 bases respectively, with 14 bases between them. The CDR3 is made up of 14 amino acids. The CDR3 loop reads CASSPLNVGQPQHF. CDR3 sequence (DNA): TGTGCCAGCAGTCCGTTGAATGTAGGTCAGCCCCAGCATTTT.